The present TCR beta chain was sequenced within a study of shared clonotypes between healthy human individuals. Overall study findings and caveats: Rarefaction gave evidence that sorted-subset sequencing remained incomplete despite large depth. Naive CD4 clonotypes were shared across a handful of donors at about 5.2%. Compared with clonotypes that all four donors shared, non-shared clonotypes had lower generation probabilities.

Concerning this clone: Antigen specificity is unknown.

Measured with immunoSEQ multiplex PCR; TCRdb has only the in-frame clones, and not every one. The sample records millions of clones, about 95% being singletons. The germline V gene encodes CDR1 SGDLS and CDR2 YYNGEE. The J segment lost 0 bases and the V segment lost 4 bases, leaving 4 bases of the junction unmatched. The length of the CDR3 is 14 residues. CD45RO-negative, CCR7-selected cells formed the naive CD8 fraction, which excluded terminally differentiated effector memory CD45RA+ cells. Sequenced: naive CD8+ T cells sorted from blood. V is TRBV9 and J is TRBJ2-7; 7 bases are a match to TRBD2. The sequence was collected from a man aged 18 to 35 in good health. The DNA for the CDR3 is TGTGCCAGCAGCCCGGGGGGTCGCTCCTACGAGCAGTACTTC. Protein product: CASSPGGRSYEQYF.